One and the same sample provided the 23 T cell receptor beta chains below, sequenced in a study of OX40 agonist ivuxolimab in advanced cancers. Profiling relied on immunoSEQ multiplex PCR, and the TCRdb table lists in-frame clones only, not all of them. The repertoire consists of about 16,000 clones, with roughly 81% occurring once and the leading ten covering over 60%. This specimen consisted of CD4+ or CD8+ T cells sorted from blood, obtained in a trial of the OX40 agonist ivuxolimab. These receptors all stem from an adult with an advanced solid tumor such as melanoma, head and neck, liver or kidney cancer.

V usage is TRBV29-1 and J usage is TRBJ2-7; the match to TRBD2 covers 7 bases. The junction had 6 bases not matched to a gene; V was cut back by 6 bases and J by 1 base. In germline, CDR1 is SQVTM, CDR2 ANQGSEA. The CDR3 is made up of 13 amino acids. This CDR3 reads CSVLAVDSYEQYF. Written as DNA, the CDR3 is TGCAGCGTGCTAGCGGTGGATTCCTACGAGCAGTACTTC.

The J gene is TRBJ2-2, the V gene TRBV19, with D possibly TRBD1 on 5 matching bases. Looked up from germline, CDR1 is LNHDA and CDR2 is SQIVND (reference sequence). This CDR3 has 14 residues. V was clipped by 7 bases and J by 5 bases, with 14 bases between them. CDR3 in amino acids: CASNPLSGTGELFF. DNA for the CDR3: TGTGCCAGTAACCCCTTATCAGGGACCGGGGAGCTGTTTTTT.

The rearrangement joins TRBV2 to TRBJ2-1, with a weak D call TRBD2 (5 bases). There are 12 residues in the CDR3. CDR1 and CDR2 (germline): SNHLY, FYNNEI. In DNA form, the CDR3 reads TGTGCAGAACTAGATCGGTTCGGTGAGCAGTTCTTC. Its translation: CAELDRFGEQFF.

This clone came up a few times. The chain employs TRBV13 and TRBJ1-2, with 11 bases aligning to TRBD1. Germline lookup yields CDR1 PRHDT and CDR2 FYEKMQ (reference sequence). The CDR3 loop spans 14 amino acids. V was clipped by 10 bases and J by 7 bases; unmatched bases: 11. This chain's CDR3 is CATRDRGELSGYTF. The CDR3 nucleotides are TGTGCCACCCGGGACAGGGGGGAGTTATCTGGCTACACCTTC.

The rearrangement joins TRBV23-1 to TRBJ1-5, with 10 bases aligning to TRBD1. Being an ORF, TRBV23-1 has a function that is uncertain. CDR3 length: 15 amino acids. With V trimmed by 7 bases and J by 2 bases, 5 bases remained unmatched. The CDR3 sequence: CASKTDRGRNQPQHF. In nucleotides, the CDR3 is TGCGCCAGCAAGACTGACAGGGGGCGCAATCAGCCCCAGCATTTT.

The rearrangement joins TRBV27 to TRBJ2-7; D remains ambiguous. Trimming took 2 bases from V and 3 from J, leaving 11 bases between them. Germline CDR1 and CDR2: MNHEY and SMNVEV (reference sequence). There are 14 residues in the CDR3. The CDR3 DNA follows: TGTGCCAGCAGTTTAGTGGGTTCGATCTACGAGCAGTACTTC. Its protein product is CASSLVGSIYEQYF.

The rearrangement links TRBV6-5 to TRBJ2-3; 10 bases align to TRBD2. Per germline, CDR1 MNHEY and CDR2 SVGAGI. This CDR3 comprises 15 residues. The V gene end was trimmed by 7 bases and the J gene end by 0 bases; junction bases not matched to a gene: 4. CDR3 DNA: TGTGCCAGCACCCCACTAGCGGGGAGCACAGATACGCAGTATTTT. It is translated as CASTPLAGSTDTQYF.

This clone turned up a few times. The chain carries TRBV28 and TRBJ2-7; 11 positions agree with TRBD2. V was clipped by 6 bases and J by 2 bases; unmatched bases: 6. The CDR3 spans 15 residues. Germline values: CDR1 MDHEN, CDR2 SYDVKM. CDR3 region: CASSPGTSGTYEQYF. CDR3 DNA: TGTGCCAGCAGCCCTGGGACTAGCGGCACCTACGAGCAGTACTTC.

This clone was observed once. This chain joins TRBV7-2 and TRBJ2-7; no clear D gene. CDR3 length: 12 residues. CDR1 and CDR2 (germline): SGHTA, FQGNSA. Trimming took 4 bases from V and 0 from J, leaving 4 bases between them. The CDR3 reads CASSSRSYEQYF. Written as DNA, the CDR3 is TGTGCCAGCAGCTCCCGCTCCTACGAGCAGTACTTC.

The J gene is TRBJ2-7, the V gene TRBV15; 10 nucleotides agree with TRBD2. The CDR3 runs to 15 residues. V shed 5 bases, J shed 2 bases, and the junction held 6 bases outside the gene matches. CDR1 LNHNV and CDR2 YYDKDF come from the germline V gene (reference sequence). The CDR3 region is CATSDRTSGPYEQYF. The CDR3 region has the DNA TGTGCCACCAGCGACCGGACTAGCGGACCCTACGAGCAGTACTTC. The full variable domain, completed using reference TRBV15 and TRBJ2-7, is DAMVIQNPRYQVTQFGKPVTLSCSQTLNHNVMYWYQQKSSQAPKLLFHYYDKDFNNEADTPDNFQSRRPNTSFCFLDIRSPGLGDTAMYLCATSDRTSGPYEQYFGPGTRLTVT.

This rearrangement joins TRBV29-1 to TRBJ2-2; 7 bases fit TRBD1. After removal of 3 bases from V and 3 bases from J, the junction contained 4 bases not matched to a gene. Looked up from germline, CDR1 is SQVTM and CDR2 is ANQGSEA. This CDR3 region has 14 residues. CDR3 DNA sequence: TGCAGCGTTGAGACAGGGAAAGACACCGGGGAGCTGTTTTTT. Its protein is CSVETGKDTGELFF.

The rearrangement joins TRBV28 to TRBJ2-3; perhaps TRBD1 as D (5 bases). The length of the CDR3 is 15 residues. Trimming removed 6 bases at V and 0 bases at J, with 13 bases between. CDR1 is MDHEN, CDR2 SYDVKM, per germline. CDR3 DNA: TGTGCCAGCAGAAGACAGTTTGCTAGCACAGATACGCAGTATTTT. Translating it yields CASRRQFASTDTQYF.

The V gene is TRBV9, the J gene TRBJ1-5, with 11 bases matching TRBD1. V shed 4 bases and J 2 bases; nucleotides not matched to a gene: 5. The CDR3 sequence is 16 residues long. Germline V gene lookup returns CDR1 SGDLS and CDR2 YYNGEE. The CDR3 sequence: CASSPGTGGGNQPQHF. CDR3 coding DNA: TGTGCCAGCAGCCCAGGGACAGGGGGAGGCAATCAGCCCCAGCATTTT.

V is TRBV7-3 and J is TRBJ2-7, with D perhaps TRBD1 (5 bases). CDR1 is SGHTA and CDR2 is FQGTGA in the germline V gene. The CDR3 totals 15 residues. V was trimmed by 2 bases and J by 0 bases, leaving 11 bases between them. This chain's CDR3 is CASSLAQGPSYEQYF. The CDR3 DNA sequence: TGTGCCAGCAGCTTAGCGCAGGGCCCCTCCTACGAGCAGTACTTC. The full variable domain, in which reference TRBV7-3 and TRBJ2-7 provide the parts outside the CDR3, is GAGVSQTPSNKVTEKGKYVELRCDPISGHTALYWYRQSLGQGPEFLIYFQGTGAADDSGLPNDRFFAVRPEGSVSTLKIQRTERGDSAVYLCASSLAQGPSYEQYFGPGTRLTVT.

The chain employs TRBV28 and TRBJ2-5; D unclear. Trimming removed 8 bases from V and 1 base from J, with 14 bases in between. This CDR3 has 14 residues. The germline CDR1 and CDR2 sequences are MDHEN and SYDVKM. CDR3 DNA: TGTGCCAGCGCAGCCCTATTCCTCCAAGAGACCCAGTACTTC. Amino acids: CASAALFLQETQYF.

In this sample, this clone turned up once. This chain connects TRBV27 to TRBJ2-2; the D call may be TRBD1 or TRBD2 (5 bases each). V lost 2 bases, J lost 6 bases, and 10 bases lay in between. The CDR3 extends over 14 amino acids. Germline CDR1 is MNHEY and CDR2 is SMNVEV (reference sequence). This CDR3 reads CASSLTRGSGELFF. The CDR3 bases are TGTGCCAGCAGTTTAACGAGGGGTTCCGGGGAGCTGTTTTTT.

This chain links TRBV6-6 with TRBJ2-3; the D is unclear. CDR1 and CDR2 from the germline V gene are MNHNY and SVGAGI (reference sequence). This CDR3 has 15 amino acids. The ends were cut back, 5 bases at V and 0 bases at J, with 12 bases in the middle. The CDR3, as DNA: TGTGCCAGCAGTGGAAGGACGGTTAGCACAGATACGCAGTATTTT. Residues: CASSGRTVSTDTQYF.

This clone has a handful of counts. The V gene is TRBV7-9, the J gene TRBJ2-7; 7 bases agree with TRBD1. The germline V gene encodes CDR1 SEHNR and CDR2 FQNEAQ (reference sequence). The length of the CDR3 is 14 residues. V trimming: 5 bases; J trimming: 7 bases; junction bases outside the gene matches: 11. In nucleotides, the CDR3 is TGTGCCAGCAGCCCAGGGGGAAGTGCGTGGGAGCAGTACTTC. It specifies CASSPGGSAWEQYF. The variable domain in full, with the rest retrieved from reference TRBV7-9 and TRBJ2-7, is DTGVSQNPRHKITKRGQNVTFRCDPISEHNRLYWYRQTLGQGPEFLTYFQNEAQLEKSRLLSDRFSAERPKGSFSTLEIQRTEQGDSAMYLCASSPGGSAWEQYFGPGTRLTVT.

In this sample, this clone turned up once. The chain couples TRBV27 to TRBJ1-1; a weak D match, TRBD1 (6 bases). The germline gives CDR1 MNHEY, CDR2 SMNVEV (reference sequence). The CDR3 runs to 16 residues. Trimming stripped 2 bases from V and 4 bases from J, with 17 bases between. CDR3 nucleotides: TGTGCCAGCAGTTTAGGGTTATTCGGGGGGCTCACTGAAGCTTTCTTT. It is translated as CASSLGLFGGLTEAFF.

As DNA, the CDR3 is TGTGCCAGCAGCTTAGCCTCAGGCCCTAGCGGGATTGCTTACAATGAGCAGTTCTTC. Encoded protein: CASSLASGPSGIAYNEQFF. The J gene is TRBJ2-1, the V gene TRBV7-6; TRBD2 matches at 9 bases. The CDR3 has 19 residues. Germline trimming cut 0 bases from V and 4 bases from J; bases unmatched to any gene: 13. Looked up from germline, CDR1 is SGHVS and CDR2 is FNYEAQ.

V usage is TRBV5-1 and J usage is TRBJ2-2; D not resolved. CDR3 length equals 15 residues. The germline CDR1 and CDR2 sequences are SGHRS and YFSETQ. Trimming took off 4 bases at V and 1 base at J, with 11 bases between the two ends. The CDR3 sequence is CASSPLTGNTGELFF. The CDR3 DNA reads TGCGCCAGCAGCCCCCTCACCGGGAACACCGGGGAGCTGTTTTTT.

This chain joins TRBV30 and TRBJ2-3; 10 bases line up with TRBD1. After removal of 5 bases from V and 1 base from J, the junction contained 6 bases not matched to a gene. The CDR3 spans 15 residues. Germline V gene lookup returns CDR1 GTSNPN and CDR2 SVGIG (reference sequence). DNA of the CDR3: TGTGCCTGGGATACCGGGACAGGGGGCACAGATACGCAGTATTTT. It codes for CAWDTGTGGTDTQYF.

The gene calls are TRBV27 and TRBJ1-5; the D gene is possibly TRBD1 (6 bases). The CDR3 runs 14 residues. The V end lost 2 bases, the J end lost 3 bases, and 8 bases lay between the germline ends. The V gene's germline CDR1 is MNHEY and CDR2 SMNVEV (reference sequence). The CDR3 loop is CASSLTGNNQPQHF. For the CDR3, the DNA is TGTGCCAGCAGTTTAACAGGGAACAATCAGCCCCAGCATTTT.